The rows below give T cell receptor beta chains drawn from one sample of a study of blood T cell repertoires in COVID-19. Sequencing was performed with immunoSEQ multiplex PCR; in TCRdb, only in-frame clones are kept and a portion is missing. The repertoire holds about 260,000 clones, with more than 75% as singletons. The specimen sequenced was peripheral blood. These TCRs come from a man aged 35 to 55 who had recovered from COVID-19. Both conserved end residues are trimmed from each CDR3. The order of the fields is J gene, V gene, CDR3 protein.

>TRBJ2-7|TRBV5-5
ASSLGRGGYEQY
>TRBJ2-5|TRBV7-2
ASSFMLIQETQY
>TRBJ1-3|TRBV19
ASGRQVSGNTIY
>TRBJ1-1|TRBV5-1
ASSFGPNTEAF
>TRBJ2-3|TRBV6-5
ASSFLSGGAPDTQY
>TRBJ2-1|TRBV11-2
ASSSGTSGPPSYNEQF
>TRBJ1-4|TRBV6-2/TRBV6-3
ASSYQGNEKLF
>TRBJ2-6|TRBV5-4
ASSAWGTSSGANVLT
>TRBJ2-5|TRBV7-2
ASSYIPETQY
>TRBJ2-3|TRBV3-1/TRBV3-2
ASSPFATSGLQY
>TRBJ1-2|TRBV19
ATLGRGPYGYT
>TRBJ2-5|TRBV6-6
ASSYSLAGGPETQY
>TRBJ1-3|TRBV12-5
ASGLAVDTIY
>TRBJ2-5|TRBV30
AWSVQNSGRAGETQY
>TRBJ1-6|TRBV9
DLGGRDNSPLH
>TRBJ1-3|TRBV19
ASRSGASGNTIY
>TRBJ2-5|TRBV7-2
ASSPRRLSSYGETQY
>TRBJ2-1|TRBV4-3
ASSHPGLSNEQF
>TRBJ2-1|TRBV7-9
ASSLDRRGVDEQF
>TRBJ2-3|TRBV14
ASSQDNVKGYYADTQY
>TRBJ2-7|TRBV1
TSTFAARVTYEQY
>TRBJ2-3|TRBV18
ASSHGAGGPERTDTQY
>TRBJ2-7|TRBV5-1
ASSQTSGTTYEQY
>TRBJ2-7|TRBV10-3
ATNGQGANEQY
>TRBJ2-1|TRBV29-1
SGQDAGNEQF
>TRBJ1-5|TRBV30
AWSTGLRDKSLQH
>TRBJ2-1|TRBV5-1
ASSLASGGITYNEQF
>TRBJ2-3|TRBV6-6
ASSLTSGGTTDTQY